The count of the clone carrying this T cell receptor beta chain is one. Its antigen is currently unknown. These data originate in a study of cytomegalovirus exposure and HLA in healthy donors. About the research overall: Samples from HLA-typed donors yielded about 85 million unique TCRs in an early data release. The study, taken as a whole, reports: The authors later linked a missense DCLRE1C variant to TCR beta V- and J-gene trimming.

The PCR contained 60 Vbeta and 13 Jbeta primers. Authors' analysis steps: Later, some 75 million unique TCR beta chains were counted in an analysis, and approximately 10 million of them were shared. Sequencing used immunoSEQ multiplex PCR; TCRdb keeps in-frame clones, though not all of them. V, J and clone size are taken as reported in that table, and D and trimming were inferred from the DNA itself. The table has nearly 110,000 clones, roughly 80% seen once; the top ten hold approximately 3.6%. The CDR3 runs 15 residues. V shed 5 bases, J shed 9 bases, and the junction held 8 bases outside the gene matches. Per the germline V gene, CDR1 is LNHDA and CDR2 is SQIVND (reference sequence). These donors, healthy bone marrow donors, were studied.

Sample: PBMCs. The chain employs TRBV19 and TRBJ1-6; TRBD1 aligns across 9 bases. This sequence was found in a man between 60 and 75 years old in good health and CMV-seronegative. Here the CDR3 reads CASSWTGEWSSPLHF. The DNA of the CDR3 is TGTGCCAGTAGTTGGACAGGGGAGTGGAGTTCACCCCTCCACTTT.